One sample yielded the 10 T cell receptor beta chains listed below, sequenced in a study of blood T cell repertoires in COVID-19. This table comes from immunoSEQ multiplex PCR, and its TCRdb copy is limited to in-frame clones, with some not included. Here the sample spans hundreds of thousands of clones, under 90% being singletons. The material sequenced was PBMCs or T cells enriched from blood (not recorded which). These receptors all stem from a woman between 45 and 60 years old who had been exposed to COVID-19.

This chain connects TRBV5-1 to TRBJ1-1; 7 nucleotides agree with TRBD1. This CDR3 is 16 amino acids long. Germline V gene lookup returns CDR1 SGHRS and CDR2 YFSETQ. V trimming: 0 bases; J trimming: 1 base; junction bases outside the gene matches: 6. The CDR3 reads CASSLDPGTANTEAFF. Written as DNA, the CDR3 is TGCGCCAGCAGCTTGGACCCCGGGACAGCGAACACTGAAGCTTTCTTT.

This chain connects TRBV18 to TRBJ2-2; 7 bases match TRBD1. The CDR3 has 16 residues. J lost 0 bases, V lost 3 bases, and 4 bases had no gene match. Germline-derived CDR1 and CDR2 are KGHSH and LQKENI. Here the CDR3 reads CASSPQQGANTGELFF. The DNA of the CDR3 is TGTGCCAGCTCACCCCAGCAGGGGGCGAACACCGGGGAGCTGTTTTTT.

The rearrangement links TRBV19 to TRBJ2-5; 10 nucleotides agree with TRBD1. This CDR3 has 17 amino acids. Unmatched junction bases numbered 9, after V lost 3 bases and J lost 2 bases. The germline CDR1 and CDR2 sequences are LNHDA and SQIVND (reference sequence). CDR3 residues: CASSIRFGQGGQETQYF. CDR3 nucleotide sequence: TGTGCCAGTAGTATCCGCTTCGGACAGGGGGGTCAAGAGACCCAGTACTTC.

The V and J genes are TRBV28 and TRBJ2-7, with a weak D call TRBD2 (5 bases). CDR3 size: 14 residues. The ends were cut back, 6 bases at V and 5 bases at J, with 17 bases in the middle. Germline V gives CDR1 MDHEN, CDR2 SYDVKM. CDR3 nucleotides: TGTGCCAGCAGACACCCCCTAGCTCACCACGAGCAGTACTTC. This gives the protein CASRHPLAHHEQYF.

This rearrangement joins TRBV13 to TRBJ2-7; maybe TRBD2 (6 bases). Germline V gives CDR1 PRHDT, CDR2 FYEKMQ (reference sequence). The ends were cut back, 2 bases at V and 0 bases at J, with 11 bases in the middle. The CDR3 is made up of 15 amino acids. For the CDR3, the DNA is TGTGCCAGCAGCTTACGGGGGAGGAGCTCCTACGAGCAGTACTTC. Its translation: CASSLRGRSSYEQYF.

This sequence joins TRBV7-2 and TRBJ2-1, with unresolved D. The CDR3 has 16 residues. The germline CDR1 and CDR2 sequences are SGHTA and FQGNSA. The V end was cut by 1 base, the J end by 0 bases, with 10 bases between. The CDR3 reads CASSLVIGSSYNEQFF. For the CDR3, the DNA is TGTGCCAGCAGCTTAGTAATCGGTAGCTCCTACAATGAGCAGTTCTTC.

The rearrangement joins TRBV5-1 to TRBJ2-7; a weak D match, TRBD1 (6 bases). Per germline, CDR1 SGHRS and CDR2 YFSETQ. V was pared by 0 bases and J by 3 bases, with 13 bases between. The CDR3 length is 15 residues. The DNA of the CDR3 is TGCGCCAGCAGCTTGGCAGCAGGGGATCACTACGAGCAGTACTTC. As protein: CASSLAAGDHYEQYF.

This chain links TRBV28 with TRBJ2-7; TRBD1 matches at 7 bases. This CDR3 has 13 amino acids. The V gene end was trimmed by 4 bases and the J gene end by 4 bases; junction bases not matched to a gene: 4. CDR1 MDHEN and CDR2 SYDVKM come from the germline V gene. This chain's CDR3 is CASSSPDRYEQYF. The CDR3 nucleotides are TGTGCCAGCAGTTCCCCGGACAGGTACGAGCAGTACTTC.

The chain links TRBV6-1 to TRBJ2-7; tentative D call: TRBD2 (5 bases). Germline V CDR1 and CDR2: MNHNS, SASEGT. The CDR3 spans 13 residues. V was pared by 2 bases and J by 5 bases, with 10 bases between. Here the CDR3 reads CASSEHRGDEQYF. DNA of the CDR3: TGTGCCAGCAGTGAACACCGGGGTGACGAGCAGTACTTC.

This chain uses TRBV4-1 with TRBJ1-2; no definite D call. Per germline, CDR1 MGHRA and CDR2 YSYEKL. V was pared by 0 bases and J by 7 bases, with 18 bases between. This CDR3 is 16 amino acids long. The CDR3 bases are TGCGCCAGCAGCCAAGATTTTTCCACTTGGACTCTTGGCTACACCTTC. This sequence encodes CASSQDFSTWTLGYTF.